Listed below are T cell receptor beta chains from one sample, sequenced in a study of CD8 T cells in ankylosing spondylitis. Via MiXCR, TCRdb re-called the 5' RACE reads, giving one row per CDR3 protein. The repertoire includes about 750,000 distinct CDR3 sequences, 15% to 20% of them detected once, and approximately 18% sits in the top ten. Input material: blood, either unsorted or a sorted T cell fraction (not recorded which). The receptor set was obtained from a male donor with ankylosing spondylitis. Both conserved end residues are trimmed from each CDR3.

j_gene	v_gene	CDR3aa
TRBJ2-3	TRBV20-1	SARGVSGSTDTQY
TRBJ2-2	TRBV10-3	AIAGNTGELF
TRBJ2-7	TRBV11-2	ASSLDGPRGQY
TRBJ1-5	TRBV12-3/TRBV12-4	ASSSTPPRGHGEPQH
TRBJ2-7	TRBV10-1	ATSDGTYEQY
TRBJ1-4	TRBV7-2	ASSLGRGKNEKLF
TRBJ2-5	TRBV27	ASSLWAGRGETQY
TRBJ1-3	TRBV6-1	ASRLRERSGNTIY
TRBJ2-7	TRBV5-1	ASSGDSISYEQY
TRBJ2-7	TRBV12-3/TRBV12-4	ASSSYSEQY
TRBJ2-7	TRBV12-3/TRBV12-4	ASSFGRASSYEQY
TRBJ2-1	TRBV5-5	ASSLAGTISGNEQF
TRBJ1-1	TRBV29-1	SVEGYTEAF
TRBJ2-7	TRBV7-9	ASSSPAGESYEQY
TRBJ2-3	TRBV24-1	ATGDSYTDTQY
TRBJ1-5	TRBV27	ASSTPNQPQH
TRBJ2-3	TRBV7-8	ASSSGQGGQADTQY
TRBJ2-1	TRBV7-9	ASSMFDRSNEQF
TRBJ1-1	TRBV12-3/TRBV12-4	AVEGQGAEAF
TRBJ2-1	TRBV12-3/TRBV12-4	ASRDYFGSGTTYNEQF
TRBJ1-2	TRBV9	ASSAGPEAYGYT
TRBJ2-3	TRBV7-2	ASSLSLAPDTQY
TRBJ1-2	TRBV9	ASSAATGGGYGYT
TRBJ2-3	TRBV11-2	ASRQQGLAQDTQY
TRBJ1-6	TRBV4-2	ASSQSEVRYSYNSPLH
TRBJ1-1	TRBV12-3/TRBV12-4	ASSLVPGTEAF
TRBJ2-3	TRBV10-1	ASSPVGAPWEAQY
TRBJ2-2	TRBV4-3	ASSQGEAGELF
TRBJ2-1	TRBV10-3	AIGKGTAYNEQF
TRBJ2-1	TRBV24-1	AIRHFNNEQF
TRBJ2-7	TRBV5-1	ASSLDRVFYEQY
TRBJ2-3	TRBV5-1	ASSSHRGTGGTDTQY
TRBJ2-2	TRBV12-3/TRBV12-4	ASLAGGRTGELF
TRBJ1-2	TRBV30	AWTPGGGGYT
TRBJ2-7	TRBV18	ASSPQRAGASGEQY
TRBJ2-5	TRBV29-1	SVDDQQGWGETQY
TRBJ2-2	TRBV12-3/TRBV12-4	ASGRGGGTGELF
TRBJ2-7	TRBV4-1	ASSQQTGGSSYEQY
TRBJ1-4	TRBV12-3/TRBV12-4	ASSSSPRGKLF
TRBJ2-3	TRBV5-1	ASSPGQGLSTDTQY
TRBJ2-3	TRBV11-2	ASSLAGAGSSDTQY
TRBJ2-1	TRBV9	ASSVGDGTRTPYEQF
TRBJ2-1	TRBV15	ATRQTGLDEQF
TRBJ2-1	TRBV20-1	STSGTYNEQF
TRBJ2-2	TRBV12-3/TRBV12-4	ASSPGHPNTGELF
TRBJ2-3	TRBV5-1	ASSTQRVTDTQY
TRBJ1-2	TRBV2	ASLVGAYGYT
TRBJ2-7	TRBV4-1	ASSPGTSGISSYEQY
TRBJ2-1	TRBV4-1	ASSPGHSSSYNEQF
TRBJ2-7	TRBV4-3	ASSQALASNYEQY
TRBJ1-2	TRBV6-1	ASSAPGTGGGYT
TRBJ1-5	TRBV20-1	SASWGEVNQPQH
TRBJ2-1	TRBV6-2/TRBV6-3	ASSQTAASNEQF
TRBJ2-1	TRBV11-1	ASSLAWGQPYNEQF
TRBJ2-1	TRBV20-1	SAEAILAGGNEQF
TRBJ2-1	TRBV6-5	ASSYSPFSGVGWNEQF
TRBJ2-5	TRBV6-5	ASSYGSWGDDEETQY
TRBJ2-6	TRBV4-2	ASSQEGQGVSGANVLT
TRBJ1-3	TRBV12-3/TRBV12-4	ASSLYASGNTIY